This TCR beta chain was identified in a study of blood T cell repertoires in COVID-19. Study at large: The study drew acute and convalescent COVID-19 samples from the United States, Italy and Spain. T cells, B-cell-depleted T cells, or PBMCs supplied cDNA or gDNA.

As handled by the study authors: For nucleated cells, counts were estimated from reference gene primer amplification. The table came from immunoSEQ multiplex PCR; TCRdb's copy has only in-frame clones and leaves some out. Clonal size and the V and J genes are those of that table, whereas D and trimming came from the DNA. The data show a few hundred thousand clones, 80% to 90% seen once. Germline CDR1 is LGHNA and CDR2 is YNFKEQ. Trimming stripped 1 base from V and 5 bases from J, with 12 bases between. This CDR3 comprises 15 residues. The sequence was obtained from a man aged 60 to 69 who had recovered from COVID-19. The chain recombines TRBV4-2 with TRBJ1-5, with D possibly TRBD1 on 6 matching bases. The sample comprised peripheral blood. The CDR3 bases are TGTGCCAGCAGCCAAGGGGGGCTACCCTATCAGCCCCAGCATTTT. It is translated as CASSQGGLPYQPQHF.